This entry lists 27 T cell receptor beta chains sequenced from one sample in a study of T cell repertoires in cytomegalovirus infection. The antigens of these receptors remain unknown. TCRdb independently ran MiXCR on the reads; one entry per CDR3 protein. Of approximately 990,000 distinct CDR3 sequences in the sample, approximately 31% were seen once. Sample: cultured CD8+ T cells from PBMCs, taken from culture after CMV antigen stimulation. These receptors originate from a human donor in good health (CMV status not recorded). Some clones in this sample may be carry-over from other donors' samples.

Comment on this clonotype: A junction end diverges from the germline sequence, so it may reflect a read error. The chain is built from TRBV12-3 or TRBV12-4 and TRBJ2-2; perhaps TRBD2 as D (6 bases). The CDR3 spans 18 residues. CDR3 sequence (DNA): TGTGCCAGCAGTTCCCATCCGGGACTTCGGGCGAACATCGGGGAGCTGTTTTTT. Translation: CASSSHPGLRANIGELFF.

The genes are TRBV4-1 and TRBJ1-2; D is undetermined. The V gene lost 1 base and the J gene lost 6 bases, with 15 bases spanning the gap. Germline V gene sequence: CDR1 MGHRA, CDR2 YSYEKL. The CDR3 is made up of 15 amino acids. DNA for the CDR3: TGCGCCAGCAGCCAAGGCCCCAATGGGAGAAATGGCTACACCTTC. Its protein product is CASSQGPNGRNGYTF.

The chain recombines TRBV6-5 with TRBJ1-1; D gene uncertain. The CDR3 consists of 14 residues. Germline V lookup: CDR1 MNHEY, CDR2 SVGAGI. Trimming took off 4 bases at V and 0 bases at J, with 9 bases between the two ends. The CDR3 loop is CASSFRRMNTEAFF. DNA of the CDR3: TGTGCCAGCAGTTTTAGGAGAATGAACACTGAAGCTTTCTTT.

In its sample, this clonotype was seen a few times. This CDR3 reads CASSLVLWQSGNTIYF. In DNA, the CDR3 is TGTGCCAGCAGCTTAGTGCTTTGGCAGAGTGGAAACACCATATATTTT. The gene calls are TRBV11-3 and TRBJ1-3; D not resolved. Trimming took off 1 base at V and 3 bases at J, with 13 bases between the two ends. This CDR3 has 16 residues. Germline V gene lookup returns CDR1 SGHNT and CDR2 YENEEA.

This chain joins TRBV6-2 or TRBV6-3 and TRBJ2-7; D perhaps matches TRBD2 (5 bases). The CDR3 runs to 13 residues. Deletions cut 5 bases from V and 1 base from J, with 9 bases between. Looked up from germline, CDR1 is MNHEY and CDR2 is SVGEGT. CDR3 loop: CASSHGVSYEQYV. Here the CDR3 DNA reads TGTGCCAGCAGTCACGGGGTATCCTACGAGCAGTACGTC.

This clonotype was found a few times. The chain joins TRBV12-3 or TRBV12-4 to TRBJ1-5; D gene ambiguous. V was pared by 6 bases and J by 1 base, with 10 bases between. CDR3 length: 14 amino acids. The CDR3 region is CASSVVQSNQPQHF. The CDR3 nucleotides read TGTGCCAGCAGCGTCGTCCAGAGCAATCAGCCCCAGCATTTT.

The rearrangement joins TRBV27 to TRBJ1-6; a possible D gene is TRBD1 (6 bases). CDR1 is MNHEY, CDR2 SMNVEV, per germline (reference sequence). The CDR3 runs to 17 residues. With 3 bases removed from V and 3 bases from J, the gap between germline ends came to 15 bases. This CDR3 is CASSFTGTNFYNSPLHF. The CDR3 bases are TGTGCCAGCAGTTTCACAGGGACAAACTTCTATAATTCACCCCTCCACTTT.

The chain uses TRBV20-1 and TRBJ1-2; 7 positions agree with TRBD1. After removal of 5 bases from V and 1 base from J, the junction contained 7 bases not matched to a gene. Germline CDR1 is DFQATT and CDR2 is SNEGSKA (reference sequence). The CDR3 has 14 amino acids. The CDR3 nucleotides read TGCAGTGCTTACATAGACAGGGTTAACTATGGCTACACCTTC. This gives the protein CSAYIDRVNYGYTF.

This clonotype has at least ten counts. This chain joins TRBV6-1 and TRBJ1-3; TRBD1 matches 9 bases. V lost 6 bases, J lost 3 bases, and 6 bases stayed unmatched. Germline CDR1 and CDR2: MNHNS and SASEGT. The CDR3 contains 15 residues. Here the CDR3 reads CASSADRGGGNTIYF. CDR3 DNA: TGTGCCAGCAGCGCGGACAGGGGTGGTGGAAACACCATATATTTT.

V and J are TRBV27 and TRBJ1-1; 8 positions match TRBD1. Losses at the gene ends were 8 bases for V and 3 bases for J; bases not matched to a gene: 8. Germline V CDR1 and CDR2: MNHEY, SMNVEV (reference sequence). There are 14 residues in the CDR3. For the CDR3, the DNA is TGTGCCAGCGGGTCACAGGGGGGGTACACTGAAGCTTTCTTT. Residues: CASGSQGGYTEAFF.

This clonotype was detected a few times. J is TRBJ2-5 and V is TRBV7-6; TRBD2 matches 10 bases. V shed 2 bases, J shed 6 bases, and the junction held 3 bases outside the gene matches. CDR3 length: 14 residues. Looked up from germline, CDR1 is SGHVS and CDR2 is FNYEAQ. CDR3 amino acids: CASSLKTSGKTQYF. DNA of the CDR3: TGTGCCAGCAGCTTAAAAACTAGCGGGAAGACCCAGTACTTC. The complete variable domain, with remaining parts taken from reference TRBV7-6 and TRBJ2-5, reads GAGVSQSPRYKVTKRGQDVALRCDPISGHVSLYWYRQALGQGPEFLTYFNYEAQQDKSGLPNDRFSAERPEGSISTLTIQRTEQRDSAMYRCASSLKTSGKTQYFGPGTRLLVL.

The genes are TRBV19 and TRBJ1-1, with 8 nucleotides matching TRBD1. The CDR3 contains 12 residues. Germline V CDR1 and CDR2: LNHDA, SQIVND (reference sequence). The V and J ends lost 7 bases and 8 bases, in that order; junction bases with no gene match: 6. The CDR3 DNA sequence: TGTGCCAGTACTCCAGGGGGCATGGAAGCTTTCTTT. This codes for CASTPGGMEAFF.

The chain combines TRBV12-3 or TRBV12-4 with TRBJ2-1; D possibly corresponds to TRBD2 (5 bases). There are 13 residues in the CDR3. The V end lost 4 bases, the J end lost 8 bases, and 12 bases lay between the germline ends. CDR3 sequence reads: CASSYGIWDEQFF. The CDR3 DNA follows: TGTGCCAGCAGTTACGGGATATGGGATGAGCAGTTCTTC.

The chain has TRBV14 and TRBJ2-1; 11 bases line up with TRBD1. V lost 2 bases, J lost 5 bases, and 5 bases stayed unmatched. The CDR3 consists of 16 residues. The germline V gene encodes CDR1 SGHDN and CDR2 FVKESK. CDR3 loop: CASSQPGQGAHNEQFF. The CDR3 nucleotides read TGTGCCAGCAGCCAACCTGGACAGGGGGCCCACAATGAGCAGTTCTTC.

This clonotype appeared a few times. J is TRBJ2-2 and V is TRBV15, with a tentative D call TRBD1 (5 bases). There are 11 residues in the CDR3. V was shortened by 5 bases and J by 10 bases, with 8 bases between the two germline ends. Germline values: CDR1 LNHNV, CDR2 YYDKDF (reference sequence). The chain's CDR3 is CATSGAAELFF. CDR3 sequence (DNA): TGTGCCACCAGCGGGGCCGCGGAGCTGTTTTTT.

This rearrangement joins TRBV5-6 to TRBJ2-1; maybe TRBD2 (5 bases). Germline CDR1 and CDR2: SGHDT and YYEEEE. The CDR3 is made up of 15 amino acids. Trimming stripped 4 bases from V and 0 bases from J, with 11 bases between. The CDR3 loop reads CASSLWRSSYNEQFF. The DNA of the CDR3 is TGTGCCAGCAGCCTTTGGAGGAGCTCCTACAATGAGCAGTTCTTC.

Regarding this clonotype: Given a much more abundant clone one base away, this may be a read error. The rearrangement joins TRBV7-9 to TRBJ1-1; D unclear. Germline CDR1 is SEHNR and CDR2 is FQNEAQ (reference sequence). This CDR3 is 14 amino acids long. CDR3 DNA: TGTGCCAGCAGCTTACAGGTCATGAACTCTGAAGCTTTCTTT. It is translated as CASSLQVMNSEAFF.

V gene TRBV7-6 combines with J gene TRBJ2-1; D remains ambiguous. CDR3 length equals 13 residues. Germline values: CDR1 SGHVS, CDR2 FNYEAQ. Trimming left V 4 bases short and J 8 bases short, with 12 bases between. CDR3 DNA sequence: TGTGCCAGCAGCTATGAACCCGGGCATGAGCAGTTCTTC. Translating it yields CASSYEPGHEQFF.

The chain is built from TRBV28 and TRBJ2-3, with D perhaps matching TRBD2 (6 bases). The V end lost 9 bases, the J end lost 6 bases, and 22 bases lay between the germline ends. The CDR3 is 15 residues long. Germline CDR1 MDHEN, CDR2 SYDVKM. CDR3 loop: CASHAGKRAGDTQYF. In DNA form, the CDR3 reads TGTGCCAGTCACGCGGGAAAAAGGGCCGGCGATACGCAGTATTTT. The whole variable domain, remainder taken from reference TRBV28 and TRBJ2-3, is DVKVTQSSRYLVKRTGEKVFLECVQDMDHENMFWYRQDPGLGLRLIYFSYDVKMKEKGDIPEGYSVSREKKERFSLILESASTNQTSMYLCASHAGKRAGDTQYFGPGTRLTVL.

This sequence joins TRBV6-6 and TRBJ2-1, with D unclear. Germline lookup yields CDR1 MNHNY and CDR2 SVGAGI (reference sequence). CDR3 length: 11 residues. Deletions cut 8 bases from V and 4 bases from J, with 6 bases between. The chain's CDR3 is CASGFYNEQFF. The CDR3 bases are TGTGCCAGCGGGTTTTACAATGAGCAGTTCTTC.

Comments on this clonotype: Germline and junction disagree at one end, which may indicate a read error. The chain joins TRBV28 to TRBJ1-4; 7 positions agree with TRBD1. The CDR3 extends over 15 amino acids. Germline CDR1 and CDR2: MDHEN and SYDVKM. The chain's CDR3 is CANSAGTVGYEKLFF. In DNA, the CDR3 is TGTGCCAACAGTGCTGGGACAGTCGGATATGAAAAACTGTTTTTT.

This clonotype was seen only once. The chain links TRBV7-9 to TRBJ2-7, with 12 nucleotides matching TRBD2. The V gene's germline CDR1 is SEHNR and CDR2 FQNEAQ (reference sequence). V lost 5 bases and J lost 3; bases outside the gene matches: 8. This CDR3 has 16 amino acids. CDR3 DNA sequence: TGTGCCAGCAGCCGAATCACTAGCGGGGGGAACTACGAGCAGTACTTC. Its translation is CASSRITSGGNYEQYF.

Note on this clonotype: It may be a read error: a sequence one base away is much more abundant. The chain joins TRBV6-2 or TRBV6-3 to TRBJ1-2; D gene uncertain. V gave up 10 bases and J gave up 4 bases, with 19 bases separating them. Germline CDR1 and CDR2: MNHEY and SVGEGT. CDR3 length: 14 amino acids. The CDR3 DNA is TGTGCCAACACCCCGGAACAAAACTTCTATGGCTACACCTTC. Amino acid sequence: CANTPEQNFYGYTF.

The chain uses TRBV7-3 and TRBJ1-2; 7 bases are a match to TRBD1. CDR3 length: 12 residues. Germline CDR1 and CDR2: SGHTA and FQGTGA. The V segment lost 6 bases and the J segment 6 bases; nucleotides outside the gene matches: 4. In DNA form, the CDR3 reads TGTGCCAGCAGTTTCGACAGGGATGGCTACACCTTC. This encodes CASSFDRDGYTF.

The chain recombines TRBV4-2 with TRBJ1-1; possible D gene TRBD1, 5 bases. The CDR3 consists of 17 residues. Germline assignment: CDR1 LGHNA and CDR2 YNFKEQ. The ends were cut back, 0 bases at V and 0 bases at J, with 14 bases in the middle. DNA of the CDR3: TGTGCCAGCAGCCAAGACCGGGACGGATTAATGAACACTGAAGCTTTCTTT. It encodes CASSQDRDGLMNTEAFF.

This clonotype was detected a few times. J is TRBJ1-2 and V is TRBV4-1, with 8 nucleotides matching TRBD1. This CDR3 has 17 amino acids. Trimming took 1 base from V and 2 from J; bases not matched to a gene: 9. Germline lookup yields CDR1 MGHRA and CDR2 YSYEKL. The DNA for the CDR3 is TGCGCCAGCAGCCAAGCGGAGAACGCAGGGGGCAACTATGGCTACACCTTC. Its translation is CASSQAENAGGNYGYTF.

J is TRBJ2-7 and V is TRBV5-1; tentatively, D is TRBD2 (6 bases). CDR1 SGHRS and CDR2 YFSETQ come from the germline V gene. CDR3 length: 13 amino acids. V lost 5 bases and J 4 bases, leaving 13 bases between the germline ends. The CDR3 region has the DNA TGCGCCAGCAGGAACGGGAGCTTATACGAGCAGTACTTC. It specifies CASRNGSLYEQYF.